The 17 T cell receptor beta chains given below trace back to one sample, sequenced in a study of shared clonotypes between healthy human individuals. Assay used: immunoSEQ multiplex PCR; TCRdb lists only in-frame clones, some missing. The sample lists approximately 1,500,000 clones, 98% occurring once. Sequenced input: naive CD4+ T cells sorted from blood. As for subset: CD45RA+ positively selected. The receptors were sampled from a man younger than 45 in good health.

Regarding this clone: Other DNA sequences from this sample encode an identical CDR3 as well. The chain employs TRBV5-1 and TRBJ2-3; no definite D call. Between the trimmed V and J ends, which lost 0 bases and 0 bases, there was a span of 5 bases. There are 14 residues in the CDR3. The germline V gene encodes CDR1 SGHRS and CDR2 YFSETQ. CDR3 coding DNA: TGCGCCAGCAGCTTGGCCGTAAGCACAGATACGCAGTATTTT. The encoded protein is CASSLAVSTDTQYF.

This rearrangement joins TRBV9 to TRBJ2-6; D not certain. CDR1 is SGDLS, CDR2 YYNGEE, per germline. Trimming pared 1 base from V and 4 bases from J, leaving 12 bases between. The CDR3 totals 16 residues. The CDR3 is CASSVSAQLGANVLTF. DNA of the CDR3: TGTGCCAGCAGCGTATCGGCCCAGCTCGGGGCCAACGTCCTGACTTTC.

The CDR3 DNA sequence: TGTGCCAGCCGCCGGGAGCAGGTATATGGCGACACCGGGGAGCTGTTTTTT. This codes for CASRREQVYGDTGELFF. This chain links TRBV27 with TRBJ2-2; D is perhaps TRBD2 (6 bases). The V end lost 8 bases, the J end lost 3 bases, and 22 bases lay between the germline ends. The germline CDR1 and CDR2 sequences are MNHEY and SMNVEV (reference sequence). This CDR3 is 17 amino acids long.

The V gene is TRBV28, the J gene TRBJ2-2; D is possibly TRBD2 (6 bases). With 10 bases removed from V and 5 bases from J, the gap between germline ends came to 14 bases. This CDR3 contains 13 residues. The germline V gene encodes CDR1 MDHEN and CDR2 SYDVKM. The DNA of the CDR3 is TGTGCCACCCACGGAGGGAGGACCGGGGAGCTGTTTTTT. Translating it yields CATHGGRTGELFF.

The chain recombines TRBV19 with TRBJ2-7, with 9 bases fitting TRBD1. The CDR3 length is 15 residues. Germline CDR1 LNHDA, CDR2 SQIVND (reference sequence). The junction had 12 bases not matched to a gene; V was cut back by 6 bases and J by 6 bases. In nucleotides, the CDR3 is TGTGCCAGTAGCCCAAACACCGGGACAGGGTCCGAGCAGTACTTC. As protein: CASSPNTGTGSEQYF.

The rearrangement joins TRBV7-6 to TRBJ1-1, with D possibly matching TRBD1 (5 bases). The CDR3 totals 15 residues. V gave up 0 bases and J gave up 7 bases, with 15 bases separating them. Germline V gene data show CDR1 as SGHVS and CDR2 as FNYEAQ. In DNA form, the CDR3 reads TGTGCCAGCAGCTTAGCGCGGGCAGGGATCATTGAAGCTTTCTTT. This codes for CASSLARAGIIEAFF.

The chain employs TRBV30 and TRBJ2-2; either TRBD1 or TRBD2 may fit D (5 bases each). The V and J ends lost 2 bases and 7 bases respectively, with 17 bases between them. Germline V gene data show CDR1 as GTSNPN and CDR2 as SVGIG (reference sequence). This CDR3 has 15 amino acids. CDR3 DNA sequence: TGTGCCTGGAGTCGACAGCGAGGGCCTGGCGGGGAGCTGTTTTTT. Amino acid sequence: CAWSRQRGPGGELFF.

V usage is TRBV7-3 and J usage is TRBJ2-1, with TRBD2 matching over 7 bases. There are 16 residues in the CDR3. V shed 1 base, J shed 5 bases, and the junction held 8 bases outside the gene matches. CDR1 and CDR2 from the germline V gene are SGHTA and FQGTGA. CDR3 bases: TGTGCCAGCAGCTTAATCCCGACTAGCTATAACAATGAGCAGTTCTTC. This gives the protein CASSLIPTSYNNEQFF. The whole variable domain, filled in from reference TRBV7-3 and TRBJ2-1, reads GAGVSQTPSNKVTEKGKYVELRCDPISGHTALYWYRQSLGQGPEFLIYFQGTGAADDSGLPNDRFFAVRPEGSVSTLKIQRTERGDSAVYLCASSLIPTSYNNEQFFGPGTRLTVL.

CDR3 bases: TGCAGTGCTAGAGATGGGGGGCCCCAGCATTTT. It yields the protein CSARDGGPQHF. The chain is built from TRBV20-1 and TRBJ1-5; a weak D match, TRBD1 (5 bases). V shed 0 bases and J shed 9 bases, with 6 bases lying between them. Germline values: CDR1 DFQATT, CDR2 SNEGSKA (reference sequence). The CDR3 consists of 11 residues.

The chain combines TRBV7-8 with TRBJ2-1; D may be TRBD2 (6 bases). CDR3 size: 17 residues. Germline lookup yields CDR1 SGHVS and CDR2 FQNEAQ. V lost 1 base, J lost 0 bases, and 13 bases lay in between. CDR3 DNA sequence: TGTGCCAGCAGCTTAGGGAGCGGGCTTAGCTCCTACAATGAGCAGTTCTTC. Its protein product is CASSLGSGLSSYNEQFF. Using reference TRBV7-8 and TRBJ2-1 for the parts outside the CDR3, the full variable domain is GAGVSQSPRYKVAKRGQDVALRCDPISGHVSLFWYQQALGQGPEFLTYFQNEAQLDKSGLPSDRFFAERPEGSVSTLKIQRTQQEDSAVYLCASSLGSGLSSYNEQFFGPGTRLTVL.

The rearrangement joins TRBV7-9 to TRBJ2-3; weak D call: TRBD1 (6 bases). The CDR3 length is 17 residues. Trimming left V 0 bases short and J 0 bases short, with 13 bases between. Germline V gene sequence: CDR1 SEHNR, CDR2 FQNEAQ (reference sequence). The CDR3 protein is CASSLASVTGSTDTQYF. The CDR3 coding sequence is TGTGCCAGCAGCTTAGCTTCCGTGACAGGTAGCACAGATACGCAGTATTTT.

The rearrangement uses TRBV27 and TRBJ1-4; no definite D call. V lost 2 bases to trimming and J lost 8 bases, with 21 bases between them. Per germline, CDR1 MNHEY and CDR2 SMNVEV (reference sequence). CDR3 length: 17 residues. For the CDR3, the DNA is TGTGCCAGCAGTTTAGTCGGGCAGCGGGCTCGAGGGGAAAAACTGTTTTTT. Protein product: CASSLVGQRARGEKLFF.

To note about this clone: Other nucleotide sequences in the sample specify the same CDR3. As DNA, the CDR3 is TGTGCCAGCAGTTTAACGGGGGCGGCCTACGAGCAGTACTTC. Its protein product is CASSLTGAAYEQYF. The genes are TRBV28 and TRBJ2-7; either TRBD1 or TRBD2 may fit D (6 bases each). The CDR3 is 14 amino acids. Germline V gene lookup returns CDR1 MDHEN and CDR2 SYDVKM. V was cut by 2 bases and J by 2 bases, with 10 bases left in between.

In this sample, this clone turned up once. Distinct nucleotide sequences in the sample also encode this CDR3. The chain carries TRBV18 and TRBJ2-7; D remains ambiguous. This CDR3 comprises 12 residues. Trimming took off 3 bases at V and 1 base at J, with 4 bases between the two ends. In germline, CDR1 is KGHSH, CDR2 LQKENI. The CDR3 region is CASSPNSYEQYF. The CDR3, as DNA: TGTGCCAGCTCACCGAATTCCTACGAGCAGTACTTC. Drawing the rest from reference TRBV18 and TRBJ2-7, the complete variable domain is NAGVMQNPRHLVRRRGQEARLRCSPMKGHSHVYWYRQLPEEGLKFMVYLQKENIIDESGMPKERFSAEFPKEGPSILRIQQVVRGDSAAYFCASSPNSYEQYFGPGTRLTVT.

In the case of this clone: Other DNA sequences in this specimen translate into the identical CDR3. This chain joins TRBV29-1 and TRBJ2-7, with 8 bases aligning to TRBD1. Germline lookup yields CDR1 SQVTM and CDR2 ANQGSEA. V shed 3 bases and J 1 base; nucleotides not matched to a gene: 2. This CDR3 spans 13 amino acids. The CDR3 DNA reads TGCAGCGTTGAGAGGACAGGGTCCTACGAGCAGTACTTC. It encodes CSVERTGSYEQYF.

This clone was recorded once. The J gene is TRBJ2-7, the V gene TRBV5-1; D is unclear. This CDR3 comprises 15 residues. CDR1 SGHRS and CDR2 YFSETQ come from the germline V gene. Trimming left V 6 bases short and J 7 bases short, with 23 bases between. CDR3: CASNIGPKPSPEQYF. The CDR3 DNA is TGCGCCAGCAATATTGGGCCAAAACCCTCCCCTGAGCAGTACTTC.

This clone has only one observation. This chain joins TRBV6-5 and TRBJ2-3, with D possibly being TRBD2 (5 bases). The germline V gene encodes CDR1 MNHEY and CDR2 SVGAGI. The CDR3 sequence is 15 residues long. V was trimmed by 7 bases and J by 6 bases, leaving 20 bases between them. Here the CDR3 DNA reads TGTGCCAGCACAACGCCGGGGAACCTGGGGGATACGCAGTATTTT. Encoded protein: CASTTPGNLGDTQYF.